The 3 T cell receptor beta chains reported below all come from one sample, sequenced in a study of cytomegalovirus exposure and HLA in healthy donors. This PCR relied on a set of 60 Vbeta primers and 13 Jbeta primers. Repertoires were generated with immunoSEQ multiplex PCR, while TCRdb's copy carries only in-frame clones and drops some. The table lists roughly 160,000 clones, about 80% of them singletons, with approximately 1.3% in the top ten. Sequenced: PBMCs. The receptors were gathered from a man aged 25 to 45 in good health and CMV-seronegative.

The gene calls are TRBV5-8 and TRBJ2-1; 11 bases align to TRBD1. This CDR3 region has 16 residues. V shed 4 bases and J 1 base; nucleotides not matched to a gene: 4. Germline CDR1 reads SGHTS; CDR2 reads YDEGEE. The DNA for the CDR3 is TGTGCCAGCAGCCAACGGGACAGGGGGTCCTACAATGAGCAGTTCTTC. It is translated as CASSQRDRGSYNEQFF.

This sequence joins TRBV5-4 and TRBJ2-7, with a possible D match to TRBD2 (7 bases). Trimming removed 3 bases from V and 2 bases from J, with 18 bases in between. The CDR3 has 16 amino acids. Germline values: CDR1 SGHNT, CDR2 YYREEE (reference sequence). The CDR3 region has the DNA TGTGCCAGCAGCTCTGGGGGCGGGAGTGTTCCCTACGAGCAGTACTTC. As protein: CASSSGGGSVPYEQYF. The full variable domain, with the rest looked up from reference TRBV5-4 and TRBJ2-7, is ETGVTQSPTHLIKTRGQQVTLRCSSQSGHNTVSWYQQALGQGPQFIFQYYREEENGRGNFPPRFSGLQFPNYSSELNVNALELDDSALYLCASSSGGGSVPYEQYFGPGTRLTVT.

This chain connects TRBV19 to TRBJ2-7; TRBD2 matches at 7 bases. CDR1 LNHDA and CDR2 SQIVND come from the germline V gene (reference sequence). Losses at the gene ends were 2 bases for V and 4 bases for J; bases not matched to a gene: 8. This CDR3 comprises 15 residues. Written as DNA, the CDR3 is TGTGCCAGTAGTATAAGCGGGGCGGTTGAGTACGAGCAGTACTTC. Protein sequence: CASSISGAVEYEQYF.